These 18 T cell receptor beta chains were sequenced from one sample in a study of Graves' ophthalmopathy and Graves' hyperthyroidism. The TCR beta CDR3 regions underwent amplification from RNA transcripts. The library came from an HTBI-primed first-round RT-PCR and a second-round multiplex PCR. In TCRdb, the multiplex PCR reads were re-called with MiXCR into one record per CDR3 protein. The profile shows 150,000 to 200,000 distinct CDR3 sequences, under 40% of them singletons. The sequencing input was peripheral blood. The source of these receptors is a middle-aged woman with Graves' ophthalmopathy.

The chain recombines TRBV11-2 with TRBJ1-2; possibly TRBD1 for D (6 bases). Germline V gives CDR1 SGHAT, CDR2 FQNNGV. The CDR3 sequence is 16 residues long. V shed 7 bases and J shed 7 bases, with 25 bases lying between them. CDR3 in amino acids: CASTQSLSPGVRGYTF. DNA of the CDR3: TGTGCCAGCACCCAAAGCTTATCCCCAGGGGTCCGTGGCTACACCTTC.

There are many counts of this clonotype. This chain uses TRBV7-9 with TRBJ2-5, with D uncertain. The CDR3 covers 14 residues. Deletions cut 2 bases from V and 0 bases from J, with 7 bases between. Germline-derived CDR1 and CDR2 are SEHNR and FQNEAQ (reference sequence). CDR3 residues: CASSLWANQETQYF. The CDR3 DNA reads as TGTGCCAGCAGCTTATGGGCTAACCAAGAGACCCAGTACTTC.

The chain is built from TRBV6-1 and TRBJ1-5; tentative D call: TRBD1 (6 bases). V was pared by 2 bases and J by 4 bases, with 12 bases between. From germline, CDR1 is MNHNS and CDR2 SASEGT. CDR3 length: 15 residues. The CDR3, as DNA: TGTGCCAGCAGTGAAAACACAGGGCGAAATCAGCCCCAGCATTTT. Translation: CASSENTGRNQPQHF.

This clonotype was detected only a few times. The V and J genes are TRBV12-3 or TRBV12-4 and TRBJ1-2, with a tentative D call TRBD1 (5 bases). The CDR3 runs to 13 residues. Trimming took off 5 bases at V and 8 bases at J, with 15 bases between the two ends. The CDR3 is CASSRSGRDGYTF. The CDR3 DNA sequence: TGTGCCAGCAGTCGGAGCGGCAGGGACGGCTACACCTTC.

In its sample, this clonotype was seen many times. CDR3 amino acids: CASSPTGGRYEQYF. CDR3 in DNA: TGTGCCAGCAGCCCGACAGGAGGAAGGTACGAGCAGTACTTC. The gene calls are TRBV7-2 and TRBJ2-7, with TRBD1 as a possible D gene (6 bases). Deletions cut 5 bases from V and 4 bases from J, with 15 bases between. Germline V gene lookup returns CDR1 SGHTA and CDR2 FQGNSA. This CDR3 spans 14 amino acids.

This chain connects TRBV6-1 to TRBJ2-5, with TRBD2 matching 7 bases. Germline assignment: CDR1 MNHNS and CDR2 SASEGT. The CDR3 runs to 14 residues. Trimming at V came to 8 bases and at J to 2 bases, leaving 8 bases not matched to a gene. The CDR3 region is CASYREGEQETQYF. Here the CDR3 DNA reads TGTGCCAGCTATAGGGAGGGCGAGCAAGAGACCCAGTACTTC.

The sample holds many counts of this clonotype. The chain employs TRBV18 and TRBJ1-1, with 8 bases fitting TRBD1. Germline V CDR1 and CDR2: KGHSH, LQKENI. This CDR3 contains 14 residues. Trimming at V came to 3 bases and at J to 4 bases, leaving 4 bases not matched to a gene. CDR3 nucleotide sequence: TGTGCCAGCTCACCCCAGGGGGCGGGCACTGAAGCTTTCTTT. Its translation is CASSPQGAGTEAFF.

This clonotype has only a few counts. V usage is TRBV15 and J usage is TRBJ2-5; 11 bases map to TRBD2. Looked up from germline, CDR1 is LNHNV and CDR2 is YYDKDF (reference sequence). The CDR3 contains 16 residues. V shed 3 bases, J shed 2 bases, and the junction held 5 bases outside the gene matches. CDR3 bases: TGTGCCACCAGCAGCGGACTAGCGGGTCGACAAGAGACCCAGTACTTC. Its translation is CATSSGLAGRQETQYF. Together with reference TRBV15 and TRBJ2-5, the CDR3 gives the full variable domain: DAMVIQNPRYQVTQFGKPVTLSCSQTLNHNVMYWYQQKSSQAPKLLFHYYDKDFNNEADTPDNFQSRRPNTSFCFLDIRSPGLGDTAMYLCATSSGLAGRQETQYFGPGTRLLVL.

This clonotype occurred many times. The chain recombines TRBV10-3 with TRBJ2-7; 8 nucleotides match TRBD1. The germline V gene encodes CDR1 ENHRY and CDR2 SYGVKD. The CDR3 consists of 14 residues. V was pared by 6 bases and J by 2 bases, with 6 bases of the junction left unmatched. CDR3: CAIREGQGTYEQYF. CDR3 in DNA: TGTGCCATCAGGGAAGGACAGGGAACCTACGAGCAGTACTTC.

This clonotype was seen repeatedly, ten times or more. The CDR3 DNA reads TGCAGTGCTAGAGGGGAGGGCTATGGCTACACCTTC. Residues: CSARGEGYGYTF. The chain recombines TRBV20-1 with TRBJ1-2; D is unresolved. V lost 1 base to trimming and J lost 4 bases, with 7 bases between them. Germline CDR1 DFQATT, CDR2 SNEGSKA (reference sequence). The CDR3 runs 12 residues.

This clonotype came up many times. V and J are TRBV4-1 and TRBJ1-3; tentatively, D is TRBD1 (6 bases). The CDR3 consists of 17 residues. Trimming took off 4 bases at V and 0 bases at J, with 16 bases between the two ends. Germline CDR1 is MGHRA and CDR2 is YSYEKL. Here the CDR3 reads CASSPTGAYSSGNTIYF. CDR3 nucleotide sequence: TGCGCCAGCAGCCCCACGGGGGCCTATAGCTCTGGAAACACCATATATTTT.

The V and J genes are TRBV7-2 and TRBJ1-6; D is perhaps TRBD1 (5 bases). The germline V gene has CDR1 SGHTA and CDR2 FQGNSA. Trimming took off 5 bases at V and 6 bases at J, with 17 bases between the two ends. This CDR3 is built from 16 residues. The CDR3 reads CASSRTPRGANSPLHF. CDR3 coding DNA: TGTGCCAGCAGCCGTACACCAAGAGGGGCTAATTCACCCCTCCACTTT.

J is TRBJ2-5 and V is TRBV15; tentatively, D is TRBD2 (5 bases). The length of the CDR3 is 11 residues. Trimming left V 10 bases short and J 7 bases short, with 13 bases between. Germline V gene lookup returns CDR1 LNHNV and CDR2 YYDKDF (reference sequence). The CDR3 protein is CASRGSGTQYF. The CDR3 DNA sequence: TGTGCCAGCCGAGGGAGCGGGACCCAGTACTTC. The full variable domain, with the rest looked up from reference TRBV15 and TRBJ2-5, is DAMVIQNPRYQVTQFGKPVTLSCSQTLNHNVMYWYQQKSSQAPKLLFHYYDKDFNNEADTPDNFQSRRPNTSFCFLDIRSPGLGDTAMYLCASRGSGTQYFGPGTRLLVL.

The chain employs TRBV5-1 and TRBJ1-2; 8 bases line up with TRBD1. Germline V gene lookup returns CDR1 SGHRS and CDR2 YFSETQ. This CDR3 comprises 14 residues. After removal of 4 bases from V and 2 bases from J, the junction contained 4 bases not matched to a gene. CDR3 residues: CASSIQGGNYGYTF. The CDR3 DNA reads as TGCGCCAGCAGCATACAGGGGGGAAACTATGGCTACACCTTC.

This clonotype was found many times. This chain links TRBV19 with TRBJ2-7; TRBD2 matches 7 bases. The V segment lost 5 bases and the J segment 7 bases; nucleotides outside the gene matches: 11. The CDR3 runs to 14 residues. The germline gives CDR1 LNHDA, CDR2 SQIVND (reference sequence). The CDR3 nucleotides read TGTGCCAGTAGTCCGGACTTAAATAGCGGGGAGCAGTACTTC. Translation: CASSPDLNSGEQYF.

The genes are TRBV28 and TRBJ1-1; 9 bases are shared with TRBD1. Germline CDR1 is MDHEN and CDR2 is SYDVKM. Trimming removed 8 bases from V and 2 bases from J; junction bases left unmatched: 12. The length of the CDR3 is 16 residues. The CDR3 is CASSIQGAAGNTEAFF. As DNA, the CDR3 is TGTGCCAGCTCAATACAGGGGGCGGCCGGCAACACTGAAGCTTTCTTT.

There are many counts of this clonotype. The rearrangement joins TRBV6-2 or TRBV6-3 to TRBJ1-1, with D hard to call. V lost 0 bases and J lost 4, with 15 bases in between. The CDR3 runs to 16 residues. In germline, CDR1 is MNHEY, CDR2 SVGEGT. The CDR3 DNA is TGTGCCAGCAGTTACTCTTATCAGGTCCGTAGCACTGAAGCTTTCTTT. Amino acids: CASSYSYQVRSTEAFF.

This clonotype has ten or more counts. The chain combines TRBV12-3 or TRBV12-4 with TRBJ1-3, with D hard to call. V lost 8 bases, J lost 4 bases, and 15 bases lay in between. The CDR3 sequence is 14 residues long. The CDR3 reads CASGDAARGNTIYF. CDR3 sequence (DNA): TGTGCCAGCGGAGACGCGGCGCGCGGAAACACCATATATTTT.